The entry below gives a single TCR beta chain sequence along with its context. Its antigen remains unknown. The data originate from a study of radiation and T cells in renal cell carcinoma. The time point here: baseline pretreatment blood. Stated treatment: 15 Gy SBRT to primary tumor, nephrectomy 4 weeks later. Serial blood draws occurred at baseline and 2 and 4 weeks post-SBRT. Clear cell pathology was present in this patient's renal cell carcinoma. This CDR3 has 15 residues. Trimming removed 5 bases from V and 7 bases from J, with 20 bases in between. Per germline, CDR1 SGHVS and CDR2 FQNEAQ. This table comes from immunoSEQ multiplex PCR, and its TCRdb copy is limited to in-frame clones, with some not included. Of approximately 140,000 clones in the sample, around 90% were seen once. Overall study results and limits: In blood, top tumor clones expanded by 2 weeks, shrinking by 4.

This TCR was recovered from a woman in her 70s with renal cell carcinoma. Sample: blood, taken from a patient whose treatment included radiotherapy and nephrectomy. J is TRBJ1-1 and V is TRBV7-8; D perhaps matches TRBD1 (6 bases). The CDR3 protein is CASSQTTGTHFEAFF. Here the CDR3 DNA reads TGTGCCAGCAGCCAAACTACAGGGACCCATTTTGAAGCTTTCTTT.